This T cell receptor beta chain was recovered during a study of blood T cell repertoires in COVID-19. Overall study context: The study drew acute and convalescent COVID-19 samples from the United States, Italy and Spain. T cells, B-cell-depleted T cells, or PBMCs supplied cDNA or gDNA.

The authors' processing: Amplification from reference gene primers served as the basis for estimated nucleated cell counts. TCRdb's table, derived via immunoSEQ multiplex PCR, lists solely in-frame clones and lacks some. The DNA was the basis for D and trimming; V, J and clone size are from that table. The sample includes about 91,000 clones, around 90% of them seen just once. V lost 5 bases, J lost 4 bases, and 14 bases lay in between. The germline V gene has CDR1 LNHDA and CDR2 SQIVND (reference sequence). CDR3 length: 14 amino acids. The sample comprised peripheral blood. The chain links TRBV19 to TRBJ2-5; D possibly corresponds to TRBD2 (5 bases). The TCR was taken from a man in his 70s with acute or convalescent COVID-19. CDR3 coding DNA: TGTGCCAGTAGTTTATTCGGGGAAGGAGAGACCCAGTACTTC. Its protein is CASSLFGEGETQYF. The variable domain in full, with the rest retrieved from reference TRBV19 and TRBJ2-5, is DGGITQSPKYLFRKEGQNVTLSCEQNLNHDAMYWYRQDPGQGLRLIYYSQIVNDFQKGDIAEGYSVSREKKESFPLTVTSAQKNPTAFYLCASSLFGEGETQYFGPGTRLLVL.